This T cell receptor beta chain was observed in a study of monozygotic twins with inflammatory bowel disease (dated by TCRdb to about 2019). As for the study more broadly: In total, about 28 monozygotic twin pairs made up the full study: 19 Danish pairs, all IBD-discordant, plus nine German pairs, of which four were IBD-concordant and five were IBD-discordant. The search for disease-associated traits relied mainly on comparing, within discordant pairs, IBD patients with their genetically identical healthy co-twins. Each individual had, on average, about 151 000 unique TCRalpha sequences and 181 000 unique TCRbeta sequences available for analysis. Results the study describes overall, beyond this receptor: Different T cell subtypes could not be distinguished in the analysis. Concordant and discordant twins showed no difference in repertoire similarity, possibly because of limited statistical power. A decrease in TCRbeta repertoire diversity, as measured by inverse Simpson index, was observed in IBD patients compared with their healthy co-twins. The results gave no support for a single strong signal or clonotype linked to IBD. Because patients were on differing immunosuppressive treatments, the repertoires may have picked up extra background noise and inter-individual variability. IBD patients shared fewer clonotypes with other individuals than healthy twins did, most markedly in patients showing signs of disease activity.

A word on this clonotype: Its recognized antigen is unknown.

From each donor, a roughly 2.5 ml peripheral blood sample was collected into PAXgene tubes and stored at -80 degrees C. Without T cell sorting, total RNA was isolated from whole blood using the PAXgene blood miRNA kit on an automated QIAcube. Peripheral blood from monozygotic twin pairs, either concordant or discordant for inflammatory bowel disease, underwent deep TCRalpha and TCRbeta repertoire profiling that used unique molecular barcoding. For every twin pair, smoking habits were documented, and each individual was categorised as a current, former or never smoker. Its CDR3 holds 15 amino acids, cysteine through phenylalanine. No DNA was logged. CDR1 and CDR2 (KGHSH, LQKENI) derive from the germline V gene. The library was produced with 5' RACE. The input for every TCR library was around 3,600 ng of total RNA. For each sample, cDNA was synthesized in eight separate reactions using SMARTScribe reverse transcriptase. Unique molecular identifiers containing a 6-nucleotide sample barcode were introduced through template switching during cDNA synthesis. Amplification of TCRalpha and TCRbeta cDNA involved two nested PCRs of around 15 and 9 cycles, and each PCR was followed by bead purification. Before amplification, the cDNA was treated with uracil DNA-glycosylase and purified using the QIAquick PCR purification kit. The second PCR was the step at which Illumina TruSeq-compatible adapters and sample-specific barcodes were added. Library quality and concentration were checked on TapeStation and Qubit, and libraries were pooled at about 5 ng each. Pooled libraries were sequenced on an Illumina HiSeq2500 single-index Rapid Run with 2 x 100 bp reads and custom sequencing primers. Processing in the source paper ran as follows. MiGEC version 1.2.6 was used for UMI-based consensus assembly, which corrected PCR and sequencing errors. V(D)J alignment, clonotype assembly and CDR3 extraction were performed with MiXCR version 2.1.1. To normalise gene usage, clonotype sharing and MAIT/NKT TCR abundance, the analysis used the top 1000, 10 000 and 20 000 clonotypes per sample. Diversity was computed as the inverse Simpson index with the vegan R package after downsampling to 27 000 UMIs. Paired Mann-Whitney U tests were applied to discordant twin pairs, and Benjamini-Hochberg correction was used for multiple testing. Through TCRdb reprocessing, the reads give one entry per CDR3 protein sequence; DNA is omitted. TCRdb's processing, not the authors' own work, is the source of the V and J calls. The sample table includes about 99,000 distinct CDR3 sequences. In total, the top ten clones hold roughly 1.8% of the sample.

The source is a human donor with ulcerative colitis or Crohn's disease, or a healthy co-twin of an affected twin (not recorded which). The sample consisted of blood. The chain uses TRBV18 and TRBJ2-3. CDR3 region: CASSRQQGYTDTQYF.